In this sample, the clone carrying this T cell receptor beta chain turned up once. The sample belongs to a study of OX40 agonist ivuxolimab in advanced cancers. Repertoires were generated with immunoSEQ multiplex PCR, while TCRdb's copy carries only in-frame clones and drops some. The data show about 86,000 clones, around 90% seen once. Sequencing used CD4+ or CD8+ T cells sorted from blood, obtained in a trial of the OX40 agonist ivuxolimab. This TCR came from an adult with an advanced solid tumor such as melanoma, head and neck, liver or kidney cancer.

CDR3 DNA: TGCAGCGCAGAGACAGGGAAGGTCTCTGGCTACACCTTC. This sequence encodes CSAETGKVSGYTF. The rearrangement joins TRBV29-1 to TRBJ1-2, with 7 bases fitting TRBD1. The CDR3 has 13 amino acids. The germline V gene encodes CDR1 SQVTM and CDR2 ANQGSEA. V dropped 7 bases and J dropped 7; count of bases not matched to a gene: 12.